This T cell receptor beta chain came from a study of T-cell reconstitution after alpha-beta-depleted transplantation in children. Preparing the TCRbeta library involved the use of unique molecular identifiers. TCRdb called the PCR reads again in MiXCR, with one record for every CDR3 protein. The repertoire has around 450,000 distinct CDR3 sequences, roughly 16% of them found once; the top ten carry approximately 29%. Germline CDR1 reads SGHTA; CDR2 reads FQGNSA. Trimming took 1 base from V and 6 from J, leaving 6 bases between them. The CDR3 consists of 12 residues. Sequenced material: PBMCs, mostly from graft donor cells, taken 360 days after TCRalphabeta/CD19-depleted stem cell transplant. The V call is TRBV7-2, the J call TRBJ2-5, with D unresolved. This TCR was recovered from a boy under two years old who had a stem cell transplant for Wiskott-Aldrich syndrome, so the T cells may come from the graft donor. The CDR3 DNA reads TGTGCCAGCAGCTTAGTTTTAAAGACCCAGTACTTC. Translated, it gives CASSLVLKTQYF. Using reference TRBV7-2 and TRBJ2-5 for the parts outside the CDR3, the full variable domain is GAGVSQSPSNKVTEKGKDVELRCDPISGHTALYWYRQSLGQGLEFLIYFQGNSAPDKSGLPSDRFSAERTGGSVSTLTIQRTQQEDSAVYLCASSLVLKTQYFGPGTRLLVL.